The 12 T cell receptor beta chains below were found in one sample sequenced in a study of post-analysis software for immune sequencing data. General observations from the study: A handful of TRBV segments appeared more often in patients than in controls, and TRBV5-6, TRBV5-1 and TRBV20-1 were among these.

For these TCRs, the target antigens are not known. Unique-molecular-identifier-tagged TCR beta cDNA libraries were used. Each CDR3 protein is one row after TCRdb ran MiXCR on the PCR reads. The table lists under 650,000 distinct CDR3 sequences, about 40% of them singletons. The sample taken for sequencing was blood. The origin of the receptors is a girl between 10 and 17 years old with multiple sclerosis.

The chain combines TRBV3-1 with TRBJ2-1; 14 positions agree with TRBD2. The germline CDR1 and CDR2 sequences are LGHDT and YNNKEL (reference sequence). CDR3 length equals 16 residues. Unmatched junction bases numbered 10, after V lost 3 bases and J lost 12 bases. The CDR3 nucleotides read TGTGCCAGCAGCCACTGGACTAGCGGGAGGCCCGGGGCGCAGTTCTTC. Translating gives CASSHWTSGRPGAQFF.

The J gene is TRBJ2-2, the V gene TRBV29-1, with D possibly TRBD1 on 5 matching bases. The V end was cut by 6 bases, the J end by 4 bases, with 9 bases between. CDR1 SQVTM and CDR2 ANQGSEA come from the germline V gene. This CDR3 comprises 12 residues. CDR3 loop: CSVGRFTGELFF. CDR3 sequence (DNA): TGCAGCGTGGGGCGTTTCACCGGGGAGCTGTTTTTT.

This sequence joins TRBV7-2 and TRBJ1-1, with no clear D. Trimming pared 6 bases from V and 11 bases from J, leaving 16 bases between. Germline V lookup: CDR1 SGHTA, CDR2 FQGNSA. There are 12 residues in the CDR3. CDR3 nucleotide sequence: TGTGCCAGCAGGATTTCGGGCGGAGGGGCTTTCTTT. Residues: CASRISGGGAFF.

The rearrangement uses TRBV6-6 and TRBJ1-2, with D unclear. Trimming took 6 bases from V and 8 from J, leaving 16 bases between them. This CDR3 is built from 13 residues. Per germline, CDR1 MNHNY and CDR2 SVGAGI (reference sequence). CDR3 DNA: TGTGCCAGCAGGCCGGGAGTTCCCAGCGGCTACACCTTC. This sequence encodes CASRPGVPSGYTF.

CDR3 nucleotides: TGTGCCAGCAGCCCCCTGCGGGATACGCAGTATTTT. It encodes CASSPLRDTQYF. The J gene is TRBJ2-3, the V gene TRBV12-3 or TRBV12-4; D is unresolved. Trimming took off 6 bases at V and 6 bases at J, with 10 bases between the two ends. This CDR3 has 12 residues.

The chain carries TRBV3-1 and TRBJ2-1; D unresolved. The CDR3 spans 13 residues. The V gene's germline CDR1 is LGHDT and CDR2 YNNKEL (reference sequence). V was shortened by 1 base and J by 14 bases, with 15 bases between the two germline ends. As DNA, the CDR3 is TGTGCCAGCAGCCAAGTCCGCCTGACCGCGAAGTTCTTC. It translates to CASSQVRLTAKFF.

The CDR3 DNA reads TGTGCCAGCAGCAATCTAGCGGTTTCCTACGAGCAGTACTTC. It encodes CASSNLAVSYEQYF. The chain joins TRBV21-1 to TRBJ2-7; no DNA check was done on the table's D call, TRBD2. TRBV21-1 is termed a pseudogene. The CDR3 has 14 residues.

The gene calls are TRBV20-1 and TRBJ2-7; 9 bases agree with TRBD2. This CDR3 contains 13 residues. V was clipped by 3 bases and J by 3 bases; unmatched bases: 3. Germline assignment: CDR1 DFQATT and CDR2 SNEGSKA (reference sequence). In nucleotides, the CDR3 is TGCAGTGCTAGTGGGACTAGCTACTACGAGCAGTACTTC. It specifies CSASGTSYYEQYF.

This rearrangement joins TRBV14 to TRBJ2-5, with 11 bases that match TRBD2. CDR3 size: 16 residues. V lost 5 bases to trimming and J lost 4 bases; unmatched junction nucleotides: 9. CDR1 and CDR2 (germline): SGHDN, FVKESK. CDR3 sequence reads: CASSMRLAGLSETQYF. DNA of the CDR3: TGTGCCAGCAGCATGAGACTAGCGGGATTATCAGAGACCCAGTACTTC.

The chain has TRBV15 and TRBJ2-1; 10 bases line up with TRBD1. The CDR3 consists of 17 residues. After removal of 0 bases from V and 8 bases from J, the junction contained 10 bases not matched to a gene. Germline values: CDR1 LNHNV, CDR2 YYDKDF (reference sequence). Here the CDR3 reads CATSRDLPDRGADEQFF. CDR3 DNA: TGTGCCACCAGCAGAGATCTGCCGGACAGGGGGGCGGATGAGCAGTTCTTC.

The chain recombines TRBV4-1 with TRBJ2-3; 7 nucleotides match TRBD2. J lost 3 bases, V lost 0 bases, and 6 bases had no gene match. Per the germline V gene, CDR1 is MGHRA and CDR2 is YSYEKL. The CDR3 sequence is 16 residues long. The chain's CDR3 is CASSQESGGWTDTQYF. The CDR3 nucleotides are TGCGCCAGCAGCCAAGAGTCGGGAGGTTGGACAGATACGCAGTATTTT.

This chain joins TRBV12-3 or TRBV12-4 and TRBJ2-2; 9 nucleotides align to TRBD2. CDR3 length equals 16 residues. The ends lost 1 base at V and 5 bases at J; junction bases unmatched: 5. The CDR3 region is CASSLEAGGLTGELFF. As DNA, the CDR3 is TGTGCCAGCAGTTTAGAGGCGGGGGGGTTGACCGGGGAGCTGTTTTTT.